This T cell receptor (beta chain) was retrieved from a study of T cells in localized non-small cell lung cancer. The study, taken as a whole, reports: Adjacent lung had a median roughly 58 of the 100 largest tumor clones. The highest T cell clonality was in uninvolved adjacent lung, above tumor. Prolonged overall survival went with higher T cell density in the blood.

To note about this clone: Its antigen is undetermined.

Only in-frame clones appear in the TCRdb table, and some are missing; sequencing was by immunoSEQ multiplex PCR. The table records around 92,000 clones, approximately 90% of them present only once. CDR1 and CDR2 from the germline V gene are SEHNR and FQNEAQ (reference sequence). Trimming removed 5 bases at V and 5 bases at J, with 9 bases between. This CDR3 contains 12 residues. The sequencing here drew on PBMCs, taken before any cancer treatment. This TCR was recovered from a woman aged 35 to 70 with stage II squamous cell lung carcinoma. The gene calls are TRBV7-9 and TRBJ1-1, with no clear D. CDR3 in amino acids: CASSLFLTEAFF. In DNA, the CDR3 is TGTGCCAGCAGCCTATTTTTGACTGAAGCTTTCTTT.